Presented here are 14 T cell receptor beta chains from one specimen sequenced in a study of T cell responses to AZD1222 COVID-19 vaccine (dated by TCRdb to the early 2020s). Libraries were constructed by the immunoSEQ multiplex PCR assay. TCRdb provides this immuneACCESS table in a form limited to in-frame rearrangements. Some clones are lacking; in checked studies, under half of them reflect an unresolved V gene, and why the rest are absent is not known. The sample records more than 85,000 clones, almost 90% of which are singletons. Approximately 15% of the sample is held by the ten biggest clonotypes. The sample's time point label, decoded: about 28 days (+/-7) after the second vaccine dose. The input for sequencing was peripheral blood, taken 28 days after the second AZD1222 dose. Receptors originate from an adult who received the AZD1222 COVID-19 vaccine.

This chain joins TRBV28 and TRBJ2-7; 11 bases match TRBD2. This CDR3 is 16 amino acids long. In germline, CDR1 is MDHEN, CDR2 SYDVKM. With 4 bases clipped from V and 6 bases from J, the junction kept 11 bases outside the gene matches. The CDR3 DNA sequence: TGTGCCAGCAGTTCACGGACTAGCGGGTCAAGGAGCGAGCAGTACTTC. The encoded protein is CASSSRTSGSRSEQYF.

This rearrangement joins TRBV10-3 to TRBJ2-4; the match to TRBD2 covers 7 bases. Germline V CDR1 and CDR2: ENHRY, SYGVKD. The CDR3 length is 13 residues. V shed 3 bases, J shed 11 bases, and the junction held 7 bases outside the gene matches. The CDR3 sequence is CAISEGQGGFQYF. The DNA for the CDR3 is TGTGCCATCAGTGAAGGGCAGGGAGGGTTTCAGTACTTC.

CDR3 loop: CASSPGTSGYEQYF. The CDR3 nucleotides read TGCGCCAGCAGCCCCGGGACTAGCGGTTACGAGCAGTACTTC. The V gene is TRBV5-1, the J gene TRBJ2-7, with 11 bases that match TRBD2. Germline V gives CDR1 SGHRS, CDR2 YFSETQ. This CDR3 is built from 14 residues. The V segment lost 4 bases and the J segment 4 bases; nucleotides outside the gene matches: 4.

The chain carries TRBV27 and TRBJ1-5; TRBD1 matches at 8 bases. Germline V gives CDR1 MNHEY, CDR2 SMNVEV (reference sequence). The CDR3 has 15 residues. The trim removed 2 bases at V and 2 bases at J, leaving 2 bases unmatched. CDR3 nucleotide sequence: TGTGCCAGCAGTTTAGGACAGGGAGGCAATCAGCCCCAGCATTTT. Its translation is CASSLGQGGNQPQHF.

V is TRBV12-3 or TRBV12-4 and J is TRBJ1-1; D possibly corresponds to TRBD1 (6 bases). Trimming shortened V by 11 bases and J by 4 bases, and 17 bases separated the two germline ends. The CDR3 has 13 residues. The CDR3 sequence is CAGKTGYGTEAFF. CDR3 nucleotides: TGTGCCGGAAAAACAGGGTATGGCACTGAAGCTTTCTTT.

The V gene is TRBV9, the J gene TRBJ1-1, with unresolved D. The CDR3 extends over 14 amino acids. The germline gives CDR1 SGDLS, CDR2 YYNGEE. The V gene lost 0 bases and the J gene lost 3 bases, with 9 bases spanning the gap. CDR3 region: CASSVGIKDTEAFF. CDR3 DNA: TGTGCCAGCAGCGTAGGGATTAAGGACACTGAAGCTTTCTTT.

V and J are TRBV5-4 and TRBJ1-4; 12 positions match TRBD1. The trim removed 4 bases at V and 8 bases at J, leaving 3 bases unmatched. This CDR3 comprises 14 residues. The germline V gene has CDR1 SGHNT and CDR2 YYREEE (reference sequence). This CDR3 reads CASSPGTGGEKLFF. The CDR3 coding sequence is TGTGCCAGCAGCCCCGGGACAGGGGGCGAAAAACTGTTTTTT.

The V gene is TRBV12-5, the J gene TRBJ1-2, with 7 bases lining up with TRBD1. The CDR3 runs to 13 residues. Germline CDR1 and CDR2: LGHNT and FRNRAP. J lost 7 bases, V lost 2 bases, and 4 bases had no gene match. CDR3 DNA: TGTGCTAGTGGTTTGAACAGGGGAGCTGGCTACACCTTC. This sequence encodes CASGLNRGAGYTF.

The chain combines TRBV18 with TRBJ1-1; D might be TRBD1 (6 bases). Germline lookup yields CDR1 KGHSH and CDR2 LQKENI. Trimming took off 3 bases at V and 0 bases at J, with 17 bases between the two ends. The length of the CDR3 is 17 residues. The CDR3 loop reads CASSPKRPGALNTEAFF. The DNA for the CDR3 is TGTGCCAGCTCACCGAAACGTCCGGGGGCCCTGAACACTGAAGCTTTCTTT. Filled out from reference TRBV18 and TRBJ1-1, the complete variable domain reads NAGVMQNPRHLVRRRGQEARLRCSPMKGHSHVYWYRQLPEEGLKFMVYLQKENIIDESGMPKERFSAEFPKEGPSILRIQQVVRGDSAAYFCASSPKRPGALNTEAFFGQGTRLTVV.

The chain links TRBV5-8 to TRBJ2-7; possibly TRBD1 or TRBD2 for D (6 bases each). The end of the DNA aligns better with TRBJ2-5, so the J call may be wrong. The CDR3 is 16 amino acids. Germline values: CDR1 SGHTS, CDR2 YDEGEE. The CDR3 DNA sequence: TGTGCCAGCAGCTTAGGGGGGACTGGCCTTAGCTCGACCCAGTACTTC. Protein: CASSLGGTGLSSTQYF.

The CDR3 coding sequence is TGTGCCAGTACAGAAGGACAGACCCACACCGGGGAGCTGTTTTTT. Translating it yields CASTEGQTHTGELFF. The chain carries TRBV19 and TRBJ2-2; a possible D gene is TRBD1 (6 bases). The CDR3 totals 15 residues. The V gene lost 7 bases and the J gene lost 3 bases, with 15 bases spanning the gap. From germline, CDR1 is LNHDA and CDR2 SQIVND (reference sequence).

The rearrangement links TRBV5-4 to TRBJ1-1, with 8 bases fitting TRBD1. Germline V gives CDR1 SGHNT, CDR2 YYREEE (reference sequence). CDR3 length: 14 residues. Unmatched junction bases numbered 6, after V lost 2 bases and J lost 6 bases. CDR3 nucleotides: TGTGCCAGCAGCTTAAGACAGGGGTCAGCTGAAGCTTTCTTT. Translating it yields CASSLRQGSAEAFF.

In the case of this clone: This sample includes further DNA sequences coding for the same CDR3. The V call is TRBV10-3, the J call TRBJ1-5, with 8 bases that match TRBD1. There are 14 residues in the CDR3. With 3 bases clipped from V and 4 bases from J, the junction kept 2 bases outside the gene matches. Germline V CDR1 and CDR2: ENHRY, SYGVKD. The CDR3 region has the DNA TGTGCCATCAGTGAACAGGGGGGGAATCAGCCCCAGCATTTT. Encoded protein: CAISEQGGNQPQHF.

The genes are TRBV30 and TRBJ1-2; tentative D call: TRBD1 (6 bases). There are 11 residues in the CDR3. From germline, CDR1 is GTSNPN and CDR2 SVGIG (reference sequence). V shed 0 bases and J shed 10 bases, with 9 bases lying between them. This chain's CDR3 is CAWSVRGDYTF. CDR3 nucleotides: TGTGCCTGGAGTGTCAGGGGAGACTACACCTTC.